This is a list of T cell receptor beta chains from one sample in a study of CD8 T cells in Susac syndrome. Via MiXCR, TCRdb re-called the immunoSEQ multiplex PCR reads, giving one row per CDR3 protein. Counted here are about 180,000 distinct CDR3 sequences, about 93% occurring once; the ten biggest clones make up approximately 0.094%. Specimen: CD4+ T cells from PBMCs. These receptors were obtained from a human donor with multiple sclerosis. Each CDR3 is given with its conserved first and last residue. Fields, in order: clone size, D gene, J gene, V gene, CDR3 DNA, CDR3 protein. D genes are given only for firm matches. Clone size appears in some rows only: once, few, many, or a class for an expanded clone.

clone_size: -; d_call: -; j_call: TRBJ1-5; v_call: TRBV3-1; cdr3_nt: TGTGCCAGCAGCCAAGGAGGGTACCGCAATCAGCCCCAGCATTTT; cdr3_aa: CASSQGGYRNQPQHF
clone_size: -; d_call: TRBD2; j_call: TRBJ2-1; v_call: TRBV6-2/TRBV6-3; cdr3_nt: TGTGCCAGCAGACTCCCACGGACTAGCGGGAGGAACCGGATAGTCTATGAGCAGTTCTTC; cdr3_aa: CASRLPRTSGRNRIVYEQFF
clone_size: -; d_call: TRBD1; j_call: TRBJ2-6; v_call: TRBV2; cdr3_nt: TGTGCCAGCAGTACAGGGGAAGCTGGGGCCAACGTCCTGACTTTC; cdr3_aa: CASSTGEAGANVLTF
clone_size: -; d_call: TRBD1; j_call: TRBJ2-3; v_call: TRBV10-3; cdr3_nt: TGTGCCATCAGTGGGGGACAGGGGGCGATAGATACGCAGTATTTT; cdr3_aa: CAISGGQGAIDTQYF
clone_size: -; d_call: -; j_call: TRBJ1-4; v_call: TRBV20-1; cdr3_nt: TGCAGTGCTAGAGCTAAGGGTTACCAAGAAAAACTGTTTTTT; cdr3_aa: CSARAKGYQEKLFF
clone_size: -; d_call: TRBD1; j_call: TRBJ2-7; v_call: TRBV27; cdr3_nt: TGTGCCAGCAACCTAAGAGGTGGGACAGGGACAATCGCCGAGCAGTACTTC; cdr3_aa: CASNLRGGTGTIAEQYF
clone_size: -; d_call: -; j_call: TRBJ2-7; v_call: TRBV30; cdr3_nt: TGTGCCTGGGGGACGGGGACCTACGAGCAGTACTTC; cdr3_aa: CAWGTGTYEQYF
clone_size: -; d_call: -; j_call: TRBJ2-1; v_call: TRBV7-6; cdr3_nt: TGTGCCAGCAGCCACAGGTACTCCAAGTACAATGAGCAGTTCTTC; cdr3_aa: CASSHRYSKYNEQFF
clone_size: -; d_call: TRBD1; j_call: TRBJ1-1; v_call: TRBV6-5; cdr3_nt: TGTGCCAGCAGTTACGACAGGGGGCTCGGCACTGAAGCTTTCTTT; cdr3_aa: CASSYDRGLGTEAFF
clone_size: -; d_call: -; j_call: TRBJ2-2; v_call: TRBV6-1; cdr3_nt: TGTGCCAGCAGTGCAATAGGACACTACACCCGCACCGGGGAGCTGTTTTTT; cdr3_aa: CASSAIGHYTRTGELFF
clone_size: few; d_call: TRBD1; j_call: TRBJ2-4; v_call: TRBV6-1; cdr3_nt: TGTGCCACCCGGACAGGGGGCGAAAACATTCAGTACTTC; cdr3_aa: CATRTGGENIQYF
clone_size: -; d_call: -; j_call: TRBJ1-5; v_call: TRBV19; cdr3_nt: TGTGCCAGTAGTTATGCGTCGGCAAATCAGCCCCAGCATTTT; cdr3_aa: CASSYASANQPQHF
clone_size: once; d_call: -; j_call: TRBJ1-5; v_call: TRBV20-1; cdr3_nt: TGCAGTGCTAGAGATGGTAAAGAGCCCCAGCATTTT; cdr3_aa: CSARDGKEPQHF
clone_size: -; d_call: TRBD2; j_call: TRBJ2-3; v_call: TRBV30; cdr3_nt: TGTGCCTGGGAAACCGGGACTAGCGAACCAGATACGCAGTATTTT; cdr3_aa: CAWETGTSEPDTQYF
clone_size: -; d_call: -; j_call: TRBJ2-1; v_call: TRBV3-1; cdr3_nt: TGTGCCAGCAGCCCTAAGGGAAGTCTCGTCCATGAGCAGTTCTTC; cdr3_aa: CASSPKGSLVHEQFF
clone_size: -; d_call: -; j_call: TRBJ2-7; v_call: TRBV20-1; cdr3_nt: TGCAGTGCGCCCGGGACGGATTCCTACGAGCAGTACTTC; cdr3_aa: CSAPGTDSYEQYF
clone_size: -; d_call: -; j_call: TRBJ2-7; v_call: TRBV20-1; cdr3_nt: TGCAGTGCTAGAGATCTTCGGGGACACAACCCCTACGAGCAGTACTTC; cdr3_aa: CSARDLRGHNPYEQYF
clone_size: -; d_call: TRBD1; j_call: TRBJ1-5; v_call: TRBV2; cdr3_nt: TGTGCCAGCACACGGGACAGCAACAATCAGCCCCAGCATTTT; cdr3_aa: CASTRDSNNQPQHF
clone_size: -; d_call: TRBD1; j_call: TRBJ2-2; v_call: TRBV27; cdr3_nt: TGTGCCAGCAGTATACAGGGGAGTGACACCGGGGAGCTGTTTTTT; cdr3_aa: CASSIQGSDTGELFF
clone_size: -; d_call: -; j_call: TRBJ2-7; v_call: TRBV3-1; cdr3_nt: TGTGCCAGCAGCCAAGGCGGGGTCGTCGCCTACGAGCAGTACTTC; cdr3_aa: CASSQGGVVAYEQYF
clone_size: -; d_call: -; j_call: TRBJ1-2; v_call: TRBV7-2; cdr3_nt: TGTGCCAGCAGTCCCCAAGGGGTCTATGGCTACACCTTC; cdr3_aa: CASSPQGVYGYTF
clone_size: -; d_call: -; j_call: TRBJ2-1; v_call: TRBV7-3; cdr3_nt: TGTGCCAGCAGCCCAGCCGGGCCACGAGAATACAATGAGCAGTTCTTC; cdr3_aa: CASSPAGPREYNEQFF
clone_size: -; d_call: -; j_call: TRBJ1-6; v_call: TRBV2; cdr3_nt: TGTGCCAGCAGGGGGGGTTCACCCCTCCACTTT; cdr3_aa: CASRGGSPLHF
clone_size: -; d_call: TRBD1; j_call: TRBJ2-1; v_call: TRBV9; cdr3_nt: TGTGCCAGCACCCTCCGGGGACAGTTTAATGATGAGGAGCAGTTCTTC; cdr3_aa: CASTLRGQFNDEEQFF
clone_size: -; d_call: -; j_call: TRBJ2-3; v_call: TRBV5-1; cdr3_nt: TGCGCCAGCAGCCTCGGGACCGACGGGGATACGCAGTATTTT; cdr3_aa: CASSLGTDGDTQYF
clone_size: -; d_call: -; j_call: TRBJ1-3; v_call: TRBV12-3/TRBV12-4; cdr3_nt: TGTGCCAGCAGTTTGGGTCTCTCTGACATATATTTT; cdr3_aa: CASSLGLSDIYF
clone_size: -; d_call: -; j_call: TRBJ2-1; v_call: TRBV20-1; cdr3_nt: TGCAGTGCTAGGCCTCCGGCTGGCCTCAATGAGCAGTTCTTC; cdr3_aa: CSARPPAGLNEQFF
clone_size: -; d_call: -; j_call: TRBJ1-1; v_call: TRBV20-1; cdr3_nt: TGCAGTGCTAGAGGGGGCGCAGGCGCTGAAGCTTTCTTT; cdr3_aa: CSARGGAGAEAFF
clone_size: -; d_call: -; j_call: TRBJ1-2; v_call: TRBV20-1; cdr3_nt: TGCAGTGCTAGCCCCAGCACCACCTCTGGCTACACCTTC; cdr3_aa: CSASPSTTSGYTF
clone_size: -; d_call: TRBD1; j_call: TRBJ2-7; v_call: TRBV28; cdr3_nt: TGTGCCAGTAAAAGCCCGGGACAGGGGAGTGAGGAGCAGTACTTC; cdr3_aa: CASKSPGQGSEEQYF
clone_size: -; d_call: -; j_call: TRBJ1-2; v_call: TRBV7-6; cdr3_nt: TGTGCCAGCAGCCCCAGACAGAACTATGGCTACACCTTC; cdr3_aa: CASSPRQNYGYTF
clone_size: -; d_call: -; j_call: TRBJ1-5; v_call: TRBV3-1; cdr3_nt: TGTGCCAGCAGCCACTCAGGGACCAATCAGCCCCAGCATTTT; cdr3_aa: CASSHSGTNQPQHF
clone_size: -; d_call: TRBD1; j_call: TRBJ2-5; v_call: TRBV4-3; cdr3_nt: TGCGCCAGCAGCCAAGATGGGACAGGGAACCAAGAGACCCAGTACTTC; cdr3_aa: CASSQDGTGNQETQYF
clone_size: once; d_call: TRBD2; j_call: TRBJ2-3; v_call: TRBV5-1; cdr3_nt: TGCGCCAGCAGCCGACTAGCAGATACGCAGTTTTTT; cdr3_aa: CASSRLADTQFF
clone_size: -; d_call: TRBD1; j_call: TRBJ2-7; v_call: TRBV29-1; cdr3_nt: TGCAGCGTCGTCTTGTCAGGGGGACCCTACGAGCAGTACTTC; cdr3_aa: CSVVLSGGPYEQYF
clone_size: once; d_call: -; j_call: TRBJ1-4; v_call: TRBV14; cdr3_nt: TGTGCCAGCAGCCAACGAGGGCAGGAAAAACTGTTTTTT; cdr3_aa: CASSQRGQEKLFF
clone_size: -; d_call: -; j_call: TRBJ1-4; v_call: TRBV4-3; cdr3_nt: TGCGCCAGCAGCCCGACACAAGGAAATGAAAAACTGTTTTTT; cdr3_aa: CASSPTQGNEKLFF
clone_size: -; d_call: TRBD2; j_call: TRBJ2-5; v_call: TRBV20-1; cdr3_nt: TGCAGTGCTCCCTTAGCGGGAGGCGGACAAGAGACCCAGTACTTC; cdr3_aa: CSAPLAGGGQETQYF
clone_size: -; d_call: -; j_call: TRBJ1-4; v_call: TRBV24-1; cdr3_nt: TGTGCCACCAGTGACCGCGGATCTAATGAAAAACTGTTTTTT; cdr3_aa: CATSDRGSNEKLFF
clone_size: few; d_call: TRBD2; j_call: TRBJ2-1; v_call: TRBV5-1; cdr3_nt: TGTGCCAGCAGCCCGACTAGCGGCTCCTACAATGAGCAGTTCTTC; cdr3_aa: CASSPTSGSYNEQFF
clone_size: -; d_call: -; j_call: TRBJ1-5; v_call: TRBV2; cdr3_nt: TGTGCCAGCGGCAGGGTTCCCTATAGCAATCAGCCCCAGCATTTT; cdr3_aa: CASGRVPYSNQPQHF
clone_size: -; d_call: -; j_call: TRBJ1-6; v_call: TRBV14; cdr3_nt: TGTGCCAGCAGCCAAGTGACAGCCAATTCACCCCTCCACTTT; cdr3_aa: CASSQVTANSPLHF
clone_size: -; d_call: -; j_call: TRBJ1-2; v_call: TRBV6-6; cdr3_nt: TGTGCCAGCACCTCGGATGGAGGTCGGTATGGCTACACCTTC; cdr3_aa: CASTSDGGRYGYTF
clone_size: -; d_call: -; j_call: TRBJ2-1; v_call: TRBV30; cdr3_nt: TGTGCCTGGAGTGTACTCTTCTTAGGACAGCTCTACAATGAGCAGTTCTTC; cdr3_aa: CAWSVLFLGQLYNEQFF
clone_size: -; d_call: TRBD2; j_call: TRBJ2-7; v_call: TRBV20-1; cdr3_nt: TGCAGTGCTCCCCCACGGACTAGCGGATCCTACGAGCAGTACTTC; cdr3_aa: CSAPPRTSGSYEQYF
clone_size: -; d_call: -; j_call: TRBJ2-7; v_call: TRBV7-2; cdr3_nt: TGTGCCAGCAGCTTAGGGCTGGGCAGAGGGTCCTACGAGCAGTACTTC; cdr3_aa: CASSLGLGRGSYEQYF
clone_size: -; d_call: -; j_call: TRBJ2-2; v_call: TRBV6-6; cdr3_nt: TGTGCCAGCACTCTCACCTCCGGGGAGCTGTTTTTT; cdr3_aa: CASTLTSGELFF